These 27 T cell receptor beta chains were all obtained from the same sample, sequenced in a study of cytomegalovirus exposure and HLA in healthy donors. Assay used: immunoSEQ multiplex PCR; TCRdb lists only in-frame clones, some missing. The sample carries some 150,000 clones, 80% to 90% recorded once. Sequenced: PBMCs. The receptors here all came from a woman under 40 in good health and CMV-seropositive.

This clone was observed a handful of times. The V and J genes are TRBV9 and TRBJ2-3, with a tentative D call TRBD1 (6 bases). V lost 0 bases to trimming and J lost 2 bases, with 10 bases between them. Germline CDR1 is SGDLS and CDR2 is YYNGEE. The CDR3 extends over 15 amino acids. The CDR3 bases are TGTGCCAGCAGCGTAGTGGGGACACCCACAGATACGCAGTATTTT. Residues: CASSVVGTPTDTQYF.

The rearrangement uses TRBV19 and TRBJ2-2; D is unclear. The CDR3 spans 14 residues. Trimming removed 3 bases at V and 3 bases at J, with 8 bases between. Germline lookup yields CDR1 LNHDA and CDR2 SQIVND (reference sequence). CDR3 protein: CASSIPPDTGELFF. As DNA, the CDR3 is TGTGCCAGTAGTATTCCCCCAGACACCGGGGAGCTGTTTTTT.

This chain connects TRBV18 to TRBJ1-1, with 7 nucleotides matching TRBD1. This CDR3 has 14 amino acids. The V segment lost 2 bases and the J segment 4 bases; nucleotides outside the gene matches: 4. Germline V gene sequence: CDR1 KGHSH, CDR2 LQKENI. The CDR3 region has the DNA TGTGCCAGCTCACCAGCAGGGGGGAGCACTGAAGCTTTCTTT. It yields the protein CASSPAGGSTEAFF. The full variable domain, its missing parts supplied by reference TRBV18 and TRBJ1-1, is NAGVMQNPRHLVRRRGQEARLRCSPMKGHSHVYWYRQLPEEGLKFMVYLQKENIIDESGMPKERFSAEFPKEGPSILRIQQVVRGDSAAYFCASSPAGGSTEAFFGQGTRLTVV.

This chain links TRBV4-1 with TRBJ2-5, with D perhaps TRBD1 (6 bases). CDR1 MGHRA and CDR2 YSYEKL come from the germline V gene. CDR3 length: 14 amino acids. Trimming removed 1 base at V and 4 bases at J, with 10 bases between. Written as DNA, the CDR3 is TGCGCCAGCAGCCAAGCGAGGGGGTCAGAGACCCAGTACTTC. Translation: CASSQARGSETQYF.

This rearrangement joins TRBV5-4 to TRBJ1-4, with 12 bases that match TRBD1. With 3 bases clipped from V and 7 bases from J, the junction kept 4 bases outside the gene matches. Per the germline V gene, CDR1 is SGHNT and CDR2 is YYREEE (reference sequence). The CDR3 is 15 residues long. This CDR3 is CASSSPGQGAEKLFF. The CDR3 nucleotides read TGTGCCAGCAGCTCTCCGGGACAGGGGGCTGAAAAACTGTTTTTT.

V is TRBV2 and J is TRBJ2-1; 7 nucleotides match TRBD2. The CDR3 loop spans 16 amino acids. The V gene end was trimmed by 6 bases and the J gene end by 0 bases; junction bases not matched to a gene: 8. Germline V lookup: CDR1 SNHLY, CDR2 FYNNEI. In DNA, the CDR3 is TGTGCCAGCAGCGGGGGGTGGATGAGCTCCTACAATGAGCAGTTCTTC. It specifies CASSGGWMSSYNEQFF.

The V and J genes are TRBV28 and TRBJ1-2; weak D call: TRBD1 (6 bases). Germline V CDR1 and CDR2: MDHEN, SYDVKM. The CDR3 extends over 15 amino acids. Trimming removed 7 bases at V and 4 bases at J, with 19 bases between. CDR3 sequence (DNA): TGTGCCAGCAAATACCGGGACATTGATCGCTATGGCTACACCTTC. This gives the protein CASKYRDIDRYGYTF.

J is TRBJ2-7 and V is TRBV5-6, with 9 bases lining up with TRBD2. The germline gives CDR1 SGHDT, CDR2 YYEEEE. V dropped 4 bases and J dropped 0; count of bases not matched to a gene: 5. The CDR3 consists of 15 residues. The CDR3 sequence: CASSRPGLASYEQYF. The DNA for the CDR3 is TGTGCCAGCAGCCGCCCGGGACTAGCCTCCTACGAGCAGTACTTC.

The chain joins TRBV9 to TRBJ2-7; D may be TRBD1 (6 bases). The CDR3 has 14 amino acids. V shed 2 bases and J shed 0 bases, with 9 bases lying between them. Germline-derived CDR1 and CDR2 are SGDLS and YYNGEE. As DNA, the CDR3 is TGTGCCAGCAGCGTGGGGGACACCTCCTACGAGCAGTACTTC. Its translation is CASSVGDTSYEQYF.

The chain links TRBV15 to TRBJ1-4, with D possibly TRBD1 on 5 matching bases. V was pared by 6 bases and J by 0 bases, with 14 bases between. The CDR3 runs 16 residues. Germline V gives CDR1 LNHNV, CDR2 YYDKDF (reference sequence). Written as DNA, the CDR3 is TGTGCCACCAGACGGTCGGGGGGAGCAACTAATGAAAAACTGTTTTTT. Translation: CATRRSGGATNEKLFF.

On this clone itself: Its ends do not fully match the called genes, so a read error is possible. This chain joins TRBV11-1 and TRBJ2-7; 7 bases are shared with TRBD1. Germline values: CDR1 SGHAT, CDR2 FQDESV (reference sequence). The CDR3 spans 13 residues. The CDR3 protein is CASSFNIQDRRNF. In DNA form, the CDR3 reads TGTGCCAGCAGCTTTAATATTCAGGACAGGAGAAACTTC.

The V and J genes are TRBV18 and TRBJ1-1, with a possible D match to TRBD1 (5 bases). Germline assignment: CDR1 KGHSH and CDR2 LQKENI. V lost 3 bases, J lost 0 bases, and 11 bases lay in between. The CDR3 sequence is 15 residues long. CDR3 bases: TGTGCCAGCTCACCCTCGCGGGGCATGAACACTGAAGCTTTCTTT. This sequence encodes CASSPSRGMNTEAFF.

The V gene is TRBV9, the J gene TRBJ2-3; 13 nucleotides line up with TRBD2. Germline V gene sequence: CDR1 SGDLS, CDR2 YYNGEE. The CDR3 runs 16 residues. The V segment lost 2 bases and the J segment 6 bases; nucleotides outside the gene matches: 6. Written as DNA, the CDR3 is TGTGCCAGCAGCGTCGGGACTAGCGGGATTTACGATACGCAGTATTTT. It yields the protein CASSVGTSGIYDTQYF.

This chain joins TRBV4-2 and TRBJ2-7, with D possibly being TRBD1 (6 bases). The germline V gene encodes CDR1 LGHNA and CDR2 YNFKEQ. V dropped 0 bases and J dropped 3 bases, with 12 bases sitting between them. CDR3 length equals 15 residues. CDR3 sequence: CASSQDRGPVYEQYF. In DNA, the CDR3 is TGTGCCAGCAGCCAAGACAGGGGTCCCGTCTACGAGCAGTACTTC.

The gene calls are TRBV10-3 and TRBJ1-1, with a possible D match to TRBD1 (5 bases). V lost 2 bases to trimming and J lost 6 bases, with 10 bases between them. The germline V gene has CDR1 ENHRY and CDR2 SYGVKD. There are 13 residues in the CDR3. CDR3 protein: CAISEGREAEAFF. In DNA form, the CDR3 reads TGTGCCATCAGTGAGGGCAGGGAGGCTGAAGCTTTCTTT.

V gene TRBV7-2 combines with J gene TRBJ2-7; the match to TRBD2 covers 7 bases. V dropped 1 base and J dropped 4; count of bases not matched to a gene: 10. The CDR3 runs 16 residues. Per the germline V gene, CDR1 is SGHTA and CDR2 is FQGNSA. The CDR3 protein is CASSLVLAAYEYEQYF. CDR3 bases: TGTGCCAGCAGCTTAGTCCTAGCGGCATATGAGTACGAGCAGTACTTC.

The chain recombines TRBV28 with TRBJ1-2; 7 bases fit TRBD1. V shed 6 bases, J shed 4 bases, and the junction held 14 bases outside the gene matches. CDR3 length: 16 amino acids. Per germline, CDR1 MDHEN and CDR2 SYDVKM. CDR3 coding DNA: TGTGCCAGCAGCTACCTACTCAGGGGGGAGGTCTATGGCTACACCTTC. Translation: CASSYLLRGEVYGYTF.

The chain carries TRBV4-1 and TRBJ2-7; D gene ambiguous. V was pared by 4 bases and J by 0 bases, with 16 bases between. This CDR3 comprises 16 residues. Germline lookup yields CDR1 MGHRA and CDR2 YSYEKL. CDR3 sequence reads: CASSLLLAAHSYEQYF. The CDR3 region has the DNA TGCGCCAGCAGCCTTCTCCTGGCGGCGCACTCCTACGAGCAGTACTTC.

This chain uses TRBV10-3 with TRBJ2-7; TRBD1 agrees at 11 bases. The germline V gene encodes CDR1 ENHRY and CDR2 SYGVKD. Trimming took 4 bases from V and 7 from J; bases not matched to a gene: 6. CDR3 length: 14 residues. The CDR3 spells CAISAGQGEGEQYF. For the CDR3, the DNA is TGTGCCATCAGTGCGGGACAGGGGGAAGGGGAGCAGTACTTC.

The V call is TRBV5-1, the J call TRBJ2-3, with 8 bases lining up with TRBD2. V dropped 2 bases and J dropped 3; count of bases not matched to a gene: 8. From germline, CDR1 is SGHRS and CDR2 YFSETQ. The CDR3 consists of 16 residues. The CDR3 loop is CASSFGSGRVTDTQYF. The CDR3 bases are TGCGCCAGCAGCTTTGGAAGCGGGAGAGTAACAGATACGCAGTATTTT.

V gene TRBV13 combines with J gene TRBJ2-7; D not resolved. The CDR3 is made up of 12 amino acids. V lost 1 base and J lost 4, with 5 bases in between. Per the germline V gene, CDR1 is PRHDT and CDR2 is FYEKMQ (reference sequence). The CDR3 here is CASSLDTYEQYF. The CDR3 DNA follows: TGTGCCAGCAGCTTAGATACTTACGAGCAGTACTTC.

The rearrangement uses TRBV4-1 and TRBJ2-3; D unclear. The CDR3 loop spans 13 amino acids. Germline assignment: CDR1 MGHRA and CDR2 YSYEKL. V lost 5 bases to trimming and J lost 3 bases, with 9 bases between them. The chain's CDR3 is CASSVAVTDTQYF. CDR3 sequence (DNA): TGCGCCAGCAGCGTAGCAGTGACAGATACGCAGTATTTT.

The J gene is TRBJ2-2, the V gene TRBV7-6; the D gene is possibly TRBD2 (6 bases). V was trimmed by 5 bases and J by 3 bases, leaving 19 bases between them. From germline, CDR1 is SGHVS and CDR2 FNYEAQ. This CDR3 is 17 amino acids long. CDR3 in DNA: TGTGCCAGCAGCCGGGACTCTAACTCGGTGTACACCGGGGAGCTGTTTTTT. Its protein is CASSRDSNSVYTGELFF.

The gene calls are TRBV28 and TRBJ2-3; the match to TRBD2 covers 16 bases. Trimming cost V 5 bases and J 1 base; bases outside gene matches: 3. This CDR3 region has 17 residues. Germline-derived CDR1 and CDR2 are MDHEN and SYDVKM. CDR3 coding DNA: TGTGCCAGCAGTCCGGGGACTAGCGGGAGGGGCACAGATACGCAGTATTTT. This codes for CASSPGTSGRGTDTQYF.

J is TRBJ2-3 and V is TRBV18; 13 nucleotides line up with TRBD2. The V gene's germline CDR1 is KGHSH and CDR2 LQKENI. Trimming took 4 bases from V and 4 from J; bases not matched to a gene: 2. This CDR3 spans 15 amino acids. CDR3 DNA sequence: TGTGCCAGCTCACTCGGACTAGCGGGAGCAGATACGCAGTATTTT. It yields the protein CASSLGLAGADTQYF.

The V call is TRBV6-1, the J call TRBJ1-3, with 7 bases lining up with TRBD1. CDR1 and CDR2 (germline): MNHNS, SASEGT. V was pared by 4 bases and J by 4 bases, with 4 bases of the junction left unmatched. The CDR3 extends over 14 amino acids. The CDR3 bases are TGTGCCAGCAGTGCGACAGGGTACGGAAACACCATATATTTT. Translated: CASSATGYGNTIYF.

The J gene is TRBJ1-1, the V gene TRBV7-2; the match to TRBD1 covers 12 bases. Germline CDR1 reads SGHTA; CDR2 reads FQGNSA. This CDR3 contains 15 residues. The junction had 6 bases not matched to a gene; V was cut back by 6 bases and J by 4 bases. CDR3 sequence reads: CASSSGQGALTEAFF. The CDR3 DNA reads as TGTGCCAGCAGTTCGGGACAGGGGGCTCTCACTGAAGCTTTCTTT.